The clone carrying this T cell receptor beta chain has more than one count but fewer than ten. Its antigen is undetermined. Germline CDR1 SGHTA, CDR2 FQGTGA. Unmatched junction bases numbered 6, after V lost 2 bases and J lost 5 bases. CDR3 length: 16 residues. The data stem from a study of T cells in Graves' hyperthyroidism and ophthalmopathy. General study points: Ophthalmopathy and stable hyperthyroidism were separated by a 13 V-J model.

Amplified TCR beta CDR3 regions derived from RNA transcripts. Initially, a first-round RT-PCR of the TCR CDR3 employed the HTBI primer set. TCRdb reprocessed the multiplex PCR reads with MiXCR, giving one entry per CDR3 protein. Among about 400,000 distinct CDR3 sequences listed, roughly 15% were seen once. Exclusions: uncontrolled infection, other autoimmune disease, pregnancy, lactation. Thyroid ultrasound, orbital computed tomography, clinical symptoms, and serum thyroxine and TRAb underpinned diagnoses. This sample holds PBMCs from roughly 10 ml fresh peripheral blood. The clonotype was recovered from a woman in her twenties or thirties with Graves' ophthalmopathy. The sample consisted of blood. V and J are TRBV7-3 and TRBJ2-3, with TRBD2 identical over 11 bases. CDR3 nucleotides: TGTGCCAGCAGCTTAGGTAGCGGGGGGGCCCAAGATACGCAGTATTTT. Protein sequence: CASSLGSGGAQDTQYF.